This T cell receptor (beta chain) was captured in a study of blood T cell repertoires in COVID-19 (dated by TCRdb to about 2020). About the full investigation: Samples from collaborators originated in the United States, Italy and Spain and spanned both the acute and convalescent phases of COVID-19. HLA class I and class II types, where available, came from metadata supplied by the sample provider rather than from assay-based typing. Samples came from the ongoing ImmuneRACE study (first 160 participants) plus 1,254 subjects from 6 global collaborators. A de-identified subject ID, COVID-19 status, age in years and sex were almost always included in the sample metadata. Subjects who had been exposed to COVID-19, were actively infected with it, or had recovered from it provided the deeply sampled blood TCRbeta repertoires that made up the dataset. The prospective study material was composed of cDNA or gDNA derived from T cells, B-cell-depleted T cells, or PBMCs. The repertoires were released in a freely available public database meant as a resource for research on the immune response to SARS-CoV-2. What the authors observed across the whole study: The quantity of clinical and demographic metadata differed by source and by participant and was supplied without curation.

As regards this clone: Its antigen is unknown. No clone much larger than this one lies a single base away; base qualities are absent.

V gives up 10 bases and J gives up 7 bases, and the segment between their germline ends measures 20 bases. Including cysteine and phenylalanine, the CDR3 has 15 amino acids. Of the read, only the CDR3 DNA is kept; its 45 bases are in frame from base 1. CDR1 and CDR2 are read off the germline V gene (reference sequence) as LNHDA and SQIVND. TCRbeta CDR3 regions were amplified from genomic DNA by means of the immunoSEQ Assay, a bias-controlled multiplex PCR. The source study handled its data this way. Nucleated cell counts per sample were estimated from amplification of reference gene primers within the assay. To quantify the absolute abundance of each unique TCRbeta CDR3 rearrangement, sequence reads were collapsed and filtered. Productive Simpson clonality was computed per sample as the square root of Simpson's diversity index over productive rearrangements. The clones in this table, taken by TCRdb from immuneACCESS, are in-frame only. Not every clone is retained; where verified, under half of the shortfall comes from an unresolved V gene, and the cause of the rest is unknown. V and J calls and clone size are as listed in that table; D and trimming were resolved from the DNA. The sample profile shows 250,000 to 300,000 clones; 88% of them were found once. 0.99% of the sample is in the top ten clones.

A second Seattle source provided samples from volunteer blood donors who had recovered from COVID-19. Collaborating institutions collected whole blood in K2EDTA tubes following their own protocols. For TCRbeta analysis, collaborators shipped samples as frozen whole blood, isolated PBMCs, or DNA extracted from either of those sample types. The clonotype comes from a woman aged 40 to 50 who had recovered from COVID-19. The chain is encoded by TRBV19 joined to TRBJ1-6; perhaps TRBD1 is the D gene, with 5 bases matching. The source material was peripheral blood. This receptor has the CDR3 CATTSDRRGNSPLHF. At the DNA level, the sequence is TGTGCCACAACCTCCGACCGGCGGGGGAATTCACCCCTCCACTTT.